The clone carrying this T cell receptor beta chain turned up a few times. As yet, its antigen is unknown. The PCR made use of 60 Vbeta and 13 Jbeta primers. The data were produced by immunoSEQ multiplex PCR, yet TCRdb's version contains in-frame clones alone and is incomplete. The repertoire holds under 200,000 clones, with around 84% as singletons. CDR1 SGHNT and CDR2 YYREEE come from the germline V gene (reference sequence). CDR3 size: 16 residues. J lost 4 bases, V lost 5 bases, and 10 bases had no gene match. These data are taken from a study of cytomegalovirus exposure and HLA in healthy donors. Turning to the study itself: HLA-typed donors were the source of approximately 80 million unique TCRs held in an early data release.

Findings and limits, study-wide: A link between a missense DCLRE1C variant and TCR beta V- and J-gene trimming emerged from a later analysis. The authors considered a cluster of highly shared sequence variants likely to be a sequencing artifact.

This chain uses TRBV5-4 with TRBJ1-2, with TRBD1 matching over 11 bases. The source material was PBMCs. The TCR was taken from a man aged 50-59 years in good health and CMV-seropositive. The CDR3 loop reads CASRSGQGAVSYGYTF. In nucleotides, the CDR3 is TGTGCCAGCAGAAGTGGACAGGGGGCGGTTTCCTATGGCTACACCTTC.